Shown below are 31 T cell receptor beta chains from a single sample sequenced in a study of shared T cell receptors in the human thymus. TCRdb keeps only in-frame clones here, not all; method: immunoSEQ multiplex PCR. The sample shows 600,000 or so clones, roughly 86% of them seen only once. In addition, the sample was reused for a study of human thymus T cells.

Sequences were obtained from thymocytes. The origin of the receptors is a boy less than two years old with a congenital heart defect.

The V call is TRBV7-9, the J call TRBJ2-2; 8 positions match TRBD2. The CDR3 covers 18 residues. V dropped 2 bases and J dropped 1; count of bases not matched to a gene: 9. CDR1 and CDR2 (germline): SEHNR, FQNEAQ (reference sequence). The CDR3 spells CASSLRKKLAENTGELFF. CDR3 in DNA: TGTGCCAGCAGCTTAAGGAAGAAACTAGCGGAGAACACCGGGGAGCTGTTTTTT.

J is TRBJ2-1 and V is TRBV25-1, with 11 bases that match TRBD2. V gave up 7 bases and J gave up 2 bases; unmatched junction bases: 4. The CDR3 is 15 amino acids. In germline, CDR1 is MGHDK, CDR2 SYGVNS. CDR3 sequence reads: CASTDSGRAYNEQFF. The DNA of the CDR3 is TGTGCCAGCACCGATAGCGGGAGGGCCTACAATGAGCAGTTCTTC.

The chain couples TRBV4-1 to TRBJ2-3; 8 nucleotides align to TRBD2. The trim removed 0 bases at V and 7 bases at J, leaving 15 bases unmatched. This CDR3 has 18 residues. CDR1 is MGHRA, CDR2 YSYEKL, per germline. For the CDR3, the DNA is TGCGCCAGCAGCCAAGATTGCGTCGGGAGGGCCGATTATAATACGCAGTATTTT. It translates to CASSQDCVGRADYNTQYF.

V and J are TRBV29-1 and TRBJ2-7; TRBD1 matches at 9 bases. CDR3 length: 17 residues. The V segment lost 4 bases and the J segment 5 bases; nucleotides outside the gene matches: 18. Germline V gene data show CDR1 as SQVTM and CDR2 as ANQGSEA. The CDR3 spells CSVAEFRDRAPGDEQYF. The CDR3, as DNA: TGCAGCGTTGCGGAATTCCGGGACAGGGCTCCTGGGGACGAGCAGTACTTC.

This clone was seen once. V gene TRBV27 combines with J gene TRBJ2-5; TRBD2 is a possible D gene (6 bases). In germline, CDR1 is MNHEY, CDR2 SMNVEV (reference sequence). Deletions cut 10 bases from V and 2 bases from J, with 11 bases between. The CDR3 is 12 residues long. The CDR3 DNA sequence: TGTGCCACCGGACTAAGGCAAGAGACCCAGTACTTC. Amino acid sequence: CATGLRQETQYF.

The rearrangement uses TRBV14 and TRBJ2-2; the D gene is possibly TRBD1 (5 bases). The V end lost 4 bases, the J end lost 0 bases, and 15 bases lay between the germline ends. Looked up from germline, CDR1 is SGHDN and CDR2 is FVKESK. The CDR3 extends over 17 amino acids. The CDR3 region has the DNA TGTGCCAGCAGCCGGGGCAGGTACCAAGCGAACACCGGGGAGCTGTTTTTT. It translates to CASSRGRYQANTGELFF.

The CDR3 DNA reads TGTGCCAGCAGCAACGGACTAGCGGGGGGGCGGTGGGAGACCCAGTACTTC. Amino acids: CASSNGLAGGRWETQYF. The rearrangement links TRBV9 to TRBJ2-5; TRBD2 agrees at 15 bases. The V gene end was trimmed by 4 bases and the J gene end by 5 bases; junction bases not matched to a gene: 9. Germline V gene sequence: CDR1 SGDLS, CDR2 YYNGEE. This CDR3 has 17 amino acids.

This clone appeared once. CDR3 sequence: CASSPGSLYGYTF. The CDR3 DNA sequence: TGTGCCAGCAGCCCAGGGTCCCTCTATGGCTACACCTTC. V usage is TRBV5-6 and J usage is TRBJ1-2; maybe TRBD1 (5 bases). The CDR3 covers 13 residues. V lost 4 bases, J lost 4 bases, and 11 bases lay in between. Per germline, CDR1 SGHDT and CDR2 YYEEEE.

J is TRBJ2-2 and V is TRBV4-3, with D perhaps TRBD2 (6 bases). V dropped 4 bases and J dropped 5 bases, with 17 bases sitting between them. The CDR3 spans 16 residues. Germline CDR1 LGHNA, CDR2 YSLEER. This CDR3 reads CASSPGGVAATGELFF. The DNA of the CDR3 is TGCGCCAGCAGCCCCGGCGGGGTAGCGGCTACCGGGGAGCTGTTTTTT.

The chain combines TRBV15 with TRBJ2-1; D uncertain. Germline assignment: CDR1 LNHNV and CDR2 YYDKDF (reference sequence). The CDR3 runs 14 residues. V lost 2 bases and J lost 1, with 6 bases in between. The CDR3 DNA sequence: TGTGCCACCAGCAGAAGAGAGTCCTACAATGAGCAGTTCTTC. Its translation: CATSRRESYNEQFF.

V usage is TRBV4-3 and J usage is TRBJ2-7, with D uncertain. Trimming took off 0 bases at V and 0 bases at J, with 6 bases between the two ends. The CDR3 has 14 residues. Looked up from germline, CDR1 is LGHNA and CDR2 is YSLEER. CDR3 loop: CASSQDNSSYEQYF. The CDR3 DNA sequence: TGCGCCAGCAGCCAAGACAACAGCTCCTACGAGCAGTACTTC.

The chain uses TRBV11-2 and TRBJ1-2; D perhaps matches TRBD1 (5 bases). Trimming cost V 5 bases and J 10 bases, with 14 bases left between them. Germline V gives CDR1 SGHAT, CDR2 FQNNGV. There are 12 residues in the CDR3. The CDR3: CASSRPQGHYTF. The DNA for the CDR3 is TGTGCCAGCAGCCGACCGCAGGGCCACTACACCTTC.

The chain uses TRBV7-2 and TRBJ2-7, with a possible D match to TRBD2 (6 bases). The CDR3 has 14 amino acids. V lost 4 bases, J lost 2 bases, and 12 bases lay in between. Germline CDR1 is SGHTA and CDR2 is FQGNSA. CDR3 nucleotides: TGTGCCAGCAGCTACGGGGGAAGGACCTACGAGCAGTACTTC. Translated, it gives CASSYGGRTYEQYF. The variable domain in full, completed from reference TRBV7-2 and TRBJ2-7, reads GAGVSQSPSNKVTEKGKDVELRCDPISGHTALYWYRQSLGQGLEFLIYFQGNSAPDKSGLPSDRFSAERTGGSVSTLTIQRTQQEDSAVYLCASSYGGRTYEQYFGPGTRLTVT.

The genes are TRBV7-9 and TRBJ2-7, with D possibly being TRBD2 (5 bases). The CDR3 consists of 14 residues. The germline V and J ends were trimmed by 4 bases and 3 bases, with 13 bases remaining between them. CDR1 SEHNR and CDR2 FQNEAQ come from the germline V gene (reference sequence). CDR3 DNA sequence: TGTGCCAGCAGCTCGTCTAGCTGGGGCTACGAGCAGTACTTC. This sequence encodes CASSSSSWGYEQYF. The full variable domain, with the rest looked up from reference TRBV7-9 and TRBJ2-7, is DTGVSQNPRHKITKRGQNVTFRCDPISEHNRLYWYRQTLGQGPEFLTYFQNEAQLEKSRLLSDRFSAERPKGSFSTLEIQRTEQGDSAMYLCASSSSSWGYEQYFGPGTRLTVT.

J is TRBJ2-7 and V is TRBV13; the match to TRBD2 covers 8 bases. The germline gives CDR1 PRHDT, CDR2 FYEKMQ (reference sequence). This CDR3 region has 15 residues. With V trimmed by 5 bases and J by 4 bases, 10 bases remained unmatched. The CDR3 bases are TGTGCCAGCAGCACCCTCCGGGAGGGTGGGTACGAGCAGTACTTC. It specifies CASSTLREGGYEQYF.

This chain connects TRBV5-6 to TRBJ2-7, with unresolved D. The length of the CDR3 is 14 residues. V lost 5 bases and J 0 bases, leaving 12 bases between the germline ends. Looked up from germline, CDR1 is SGHDT and CDR2 is YYEEEE. Written as DNA, the CDR3 is TGTGCCAGCAGTCTGACGGCTAGCTCCTACGAGCAGTACTTC. Amino acid sequence: CASSLTASSYEQYF.

The J gene is TRBJ2-2, the V gene TRBV27; tentatively, D is TRBD2 (6 bases). The V end was cut by 2 bases, the J end by 7 bases, with 11 bases between. The CDR3 runs to 14 residues. Per the germline V gene, CDR1 is MNHEY and CDR2 is SMNVEV (reference sequence). The CDR3 loop is CASSLREEDGELFF. CDR3 coding DNA: TGTGCCAGCAGTTTAAGGGAGGAAGACGGGGAGCTGTTTTTT.

The J gene is TRBJ1-1, the V gene TRBV25-1; 9 bases are shared with TRBD1. The V segment lost 1 base and the J segment 1 base; nucleotides outside the gene matches: 10. The CDR3 length is 18 residues. CDR1 is MGHDK, CDR2 SYGVNS, per germline. The chain's CDR3 is CASSESGQGSEPNTEAFF. CDR3 coding DNA: TGTGCCAGCAGTGAATCTGGACAGGGGTCGGAACCGAACACTGAAGCTTTCTTT.

In its sample, this clone was seen once. This chain joins TRBV28 and TRBJ2-2; unclear D gene. Germline V gene sequence: CDR1 MDHEN, CDR2 SYDVKM. V lost 0 bases to trimming and J lost 6 bases, with 14 bases between them. The CDR3 sequence is 16 residues long. DNA of the CDR3: TGTGCCAGCAGTTTATGCTCGCCCTCTGGCCCCGGGGAGCTGTTTTTT. Encoded protein: CASSLCSPSGPGELFF.

J is TRBJ2-2 and V is TRBV2, with 9 positions matching TRBD1. Germline CDR1 reads SNHLY; CDR2 reads FYNNEI. V gave up 6 bases and J gave up 7 bases; unmatched junction bases: 6. The CDR3 sequence is 14 residues long. The DNA of the CDR3 is TGTGCCAGCAGCTTAACAGGGGGCGGCGGGGAGCTGTTTTTT. It yields the protein CASSLTGGGGELFF. Filled out from reference TRBV2 and TRBJ2-2, the complete variable domain reads EPEVTQTPSHQVTQMGQEVILRCVPISNHLYFYWYRQILGQKVEFLVSFYNNEISEKSEIFDDQFSVERPDGSNFTLKIRSTKLEDSAMYFCASSLTGGGGELFFGEGSRLTVL.

This chain connects TRBV4-2 to TRBJ2-3; 9 bases line up with TRBD2. Germline CDR1 reads LGHNA; CDR2 reads YNFKEQ. V was pared by 0 bases and J by 4 bases, with 8 bases of the junction left unmatched. The CDR3 has 17 residues. In nucleotides, the CDR3 is TGTGCCAGCAGCCAAGATTTTCTAGCGGGGAGGGCAGATACGCAGTATTTT. Amino acids: CASSQDFLAGRADTQYF.

In this sample, this clone turned up once. The V call is TRBV25-1, the J call TRBJ2-5; D is unresolved. Germline V lookup: CDR1 MGHDK, CDR2 SYGVNS. The CDR3 length is 14 residues. V lost 8 bases, J lost 0 bases, and 13 bases lay in between. CDR3 nucleotides: TGTGCCAGCCCCGTCGTTCCGTACCAAGAGACCCAGTACTTC. Amino acid sequence: CASPVVPYQETQYF.

This chain uses TRBV14 with TRBJ2-3, with TRBD2 matching over 14 bases. The CDR3 consists of 22 residues. The germline V gene encodes CDR1 SGHDN and CDR2 FVKESK. With V trimmed by 4 bases and J by 4 bases, 22 bases remained unmatched. The CDR3 DNA is TGTGCCAGCAGCCCACCCGGACTAGCGGGGGGCCTAAGCCACCCCGGCGCAGATACGCAGTATTTT. Translation gives CASSPPGLAGGLSHPGADTQYF.

This sequence joins TRBV5-6 and TRBJ1-2; 7 bases are shared with TRBD1. CDR1 and CDR2 from the germline V gene are SGHDT and YYEEEE. The CDR3 is 16 amino acids. Trimming cost V 2 bases and J 4 bases; bases outside gene matches: 11. The CDR3 DNA reads TGTGCCAGCAGCTTTTGGCGAGGGGACAGATTCTATGGCTACACCTTC. Its protein product is CASSFWRGDRFYGYTF.

The gene calls are TRBV10-3 and TRBJ2-3, with 9 bases fitting TRBD1. Germline V CDR1 and CDR2: ENHRY, SYGVKD. The V segment lost 10 bases and the J segment 5 bases; nucleotides outside the gene matches: 13. The CDR3 consists of 15 residues. CDR3 sequence reads: CANSPGQGIGDTQYF. In DNA form, the CDR3 reads TGTGCCAACAGCCCCGGACAGGGGATAGGAGATACGCAGTATTTT.

The chain carries TRBV7-9 and TRBJ2-5, with 7 bases that match TRBD2. Trimming at V came to 6 bases and at J to 3 bases, leaving 7 bases not matched to a gene. The CDR3 totals 14 residues. CDR1 SEHNR and CDR2 FQNEAQ come from the germline V gene (reference sequence). The CDR3 region has the DNA TGTGCCAGCAGGGGGGGGTCTTCCGAAGAGACCCAGTACTTC. Amino acids: CASRGGSSEETQYF. Full variable domain (remainder filled in from reference TRBV7-9 and TRBJ2-5): DTGVSQNPRHKITKRGQNVTFRCDPISEHNRLYWYRQTLGQGPEFLTYFQNEAQLEKSRLLSDRFSAERPKGSFSTLEIQRTEQGDSAMYLCASRGGSSEETQYFGPGTRLLVL.

Written as DNA, the CDR3 is TGTGCCAGCAGCCTAGCGGAACAGTGGACTTGTAGTGAGCAGTTCTTC. Translated: CASSLAEQWTCSEQFF. The rearrangement links TRBV9 to TRBJ2-1; 7 bases line up with TRBD2. The V gene's germline CDR1 is SGDLS and CDR2 YYNGEE. This CDR3 comprises 16 residues. V shed 4 bases, J shed 9 bases, and the junction held 16 bases outside the gene matches.

The rearrangement joins TRBV6-1 to TRBJ2-7; maybe TRBD1 (6 bases). This CDR3 has 14 residues. With 6 bases removed from V and 1 base from J, the gap between germline ends came to 13 bases. CDR1 is MNHNS, CDR2 SASEGT, per germline. This chain's CDR3 is CASRRTDRSYEQYF. CDR3 in DNA: TGTGCCAGCAGAAGGACAGACCGATCCTACGAGCAGTACTTC.

This chain uses TRBV5-1 with TRBJ2-7; 8 positions match TRBD1. The V gene end was trimmed by 0 bases and the J gene end by 4 bases; junction bases not matched to a gene: 6. CDR3 length: 15 amino acids. The germline V gene encodes CDR1 SGHRS and CDR2 YFSETQ. The CDR3 sequence: CASSLDPGGVYEQYF. In DNA form, the CDR3 reads TGCGCCAGCAGCTTGGATCCAGGGGGCGTTTACGAGCAGTACTTC.

This chain links TRBV19 with TRBJ2-3, with 9 bases matching TRBD2. Looked up from germline, CDR1 is LNHDA and CDR2 is SQIVND (reference sequence). V shed 5 bases and J 2 bases; nucleotides not matched to a gene: 8. This CDR3 comprises 16 residues. The CDR3: CASSARLAETTDTQYF. CDR3 coding DNA: TGTGCCAGTAGTGCCAGACTAGCGGAAACCACAGATACGCAGTATTTT.

This chain joins TRBV2 and TRBJ1-2; D gene unclear. Germline CDR1 SNHLY, CDR2 FYNNEI. The CDR3 runs to 16 residues. The V end was cut by 4 bases, the J end by 6 bases, with 21 bases between. The CDR3: CASSVVPWLVTHGYTF. For the CDR3, the DNA is TGTGCCAGCAGTGTGGTCCCATGGTTAGTTACTCATGGCTACACCTTC.